Below, 25 T cell receptor beta chains from the same sample are listed, as sequenced in a study of blood T cells in healthy people across ages. It was with a sample-barcoded 5' primer and a J-beta primer mix that a second PCR of about 6 to 12 cycles was run. Each CDR3 protein gets one entry after TCRdb re-called the 5' RACE reads with MiXCR. Here the sample spans 1,100,000 or so distinct CDR3 sequences, more than 40% being singletons. Sequencing used blood. These receptors came from a woman aged 60-75 years in good health.

The chain employs TRBV28 and TRBJ2-1, with 9 bases identical to TRBD2. V was clipped by 6 bases and J by 13 bases; unmatched bases: 7. Germline V gives CDR1 MDHEN, CDR2 SYDVKM. This CDR3 has 12 amino acids. The CDR3 DNA is TGTGCCAGCAGGTCCGGGACTAGCCATCAGTTCTTC. The encoded protein is CASRSGTSHQFF. Full variable domain (remainder filled in from reference TRBV28 and TRBJ2-1): DVKVTQSSRYLVKRTGEKVFLECVQDMDHENMFWYRQDPGLGLRLIYFSYDVKMKEKGDIPEGYSVSREKKERFSLILESASTNQTSMYLCASRSGTSHQFFGPGTRLTVL.

The rearrangement uses TRBV7-9 and TRBJ2-6; D might be TRBD1 (5 bases). CDR1 and CDR2 from the germline V gene are SEHNR and FQNEAQ (reference sequence). Trimming pared 5 bases from V and 4 bases from J, leaving 12 bases between. This CDR3 is built from 15 residues. The CDR3 DNA sequence: TGTGCCAGCAGCCCGCAGGGATTCGGGGCCAACGTCCTGACTTTC. Amino acids: CASSPQGFGANVLTF. Supplemented by reference TRBV7-9 and TRBJ2-6, the full variable domain reads DTGVSQNPRHKITKRGQNVTFRCDPISEHNRLYWYRQTLGQGPEFLTYFQNEAQLEKSRLLSDRFSAERPKGSFSTLEIQRTEQGDSAMYLCASSPQGFGANVLTFGAGSRLTVL.

The chain couples TRBV2 to TRBJ1-2; possibly TRBD1 for D (6 bases). The CDR3 covers 15 residues. Trimming removed 6 bases at V and 2 bases at J, with 16 bases between. Germline values: CDR1 SNHLY, CDR2 FYNNEI. CDR3 DNA: TGTGCCAGCAGAGAGTGGACAGCTTTCAACTATGGCTACACCTTC. Translation: CASREWTAFNYGYTF.

This clonotype has only a few counts. The CDR3 protein is CASSLGTSRGVEETQYF. In nucleotides, the CDR3 is TGTGCCAGCAGCCTCGGGACTTCCCGGGGGGTTGAAGAGACCCAGTACTTC. The genes are TRBV4-2 and TRBJ2-5; 7 positions match TRBD2. From germline, CDR1 is LGHNA and CDR2 YNFKEQ. This CDR3 region has 17 residues. V shed 4 bases and J 3 bases; nucleotides not matched to a gene: 14.

The chain combines TRBV3-1 with TRBJ2-3, with 9 nucleotides matching TRBD2. Germline assignment: CDR1 LGHDT and CDR2 YNNKEL (reference sequence). V gave up 1 base and J gave up 10 bases; unmatched junction bases: 3. CDR3 length: 13 residues. The CDR3 coding sequence is TGTGCCAGCAGCCAAGGGGTAGCGGGAGCGCAGTATTTT. Amino acids: CASSQGVAGAQYF.

The table lists this clonotype with a few counts. The rearrangement links TRBV27 to TRBJ2-5; D may be TRBD1 (5 bases). CDR3 length: 16 amino acids. Trimming took off 4 bases at V and 5 bases at J, with 20 bases between the two ends. Germline loops: CDR1 MNHEY, CDR2 SMNVEV (reference sequence). The CDR3 loop reads CASSSRQGVSEETQYF. The CDR3 nucleotides are TGTGCCAGCAGTTCCCGACAAGGGGTCTCGGAGGAGACCCAGTACTTC.

The chain is built from TRBV11-3 and TRBJ2-7; D ambiguous. Germline V lookup: CDR1 SGHNT, CDR2 YENEEA. CDR3 length: 12 amino acids. Trimming removed 3 bases from V and 9 bases from J, with 12 bases in between. The CDR3 sequence: CASSLGMGMQYF. The CDR3, as DNA: TGTGCCAGCAGCTTGGGTATGGGGATGCAGTACTTC.

This clonotype occurred a few times. The gene calls are TRBV3-1 and TRBJ2-5; D possibly corresponds to TRBD1 (6 bases). The ends were cut back, 0 bases at V and 1 base at J, with 15 bases in the middle. The CDR3 contains 17 residues. Germline V gives CDR1 LGHDT, CDR2 YNNKEL (reference sequence). The CDR3 here is CASSQERKDRVQETQYF. In DNA, the CDR3 is TGTGCCAGCAGCCAAGAGAGAAAGGACAGAGTCCAAGAGACCCAGTACTTC.

In nucleotides, the CDR3 is TGTGCCAGCAGTTTCAGCCGGGGTGGCCAGCCCCAGCATTTT. This encodes CASSFSRGGQPQHF. The chain has TRBV28 and TRBJ1-5; D ambiguous. Germline V lookup: CDR1 MDHEN, CDR2 SYDVKM. Trimming pared 3 bases from V and 7 bases from J, leaving 13 bases between. The CDR3 spans 14 residues.

Worth noting for this clonotype: It may be a read error: a sequence one base away is much more abundant. This chain connects TRBV11-2 to TRBJ2-7; 10 nucleotides match TRBD2. The J call may not be correct, given that the DNA end is closer to TRBJ2-5. Germline CDR1 is SGHAT and CDR2 is FQNNGV. The CDR3 runs to 16 residues. DNA for the CDR3: TGTGCCGGCGGTCATACTAGCGGGAAATCGAAAGAGACCCAGTACTTC. Translating it yields CAGGHTSGKSKETQYF.

CDR3 sequence: CASSLVGMTGMSSGANVLTF. The CDR3 DNA is TGCGCCAGCAGCTTGGTCGGAATGACAGGGATGAGCTCTGGGGCCAACGTCCTGACTTTC. This rearrangement joins TRBV5-1 to TRBJ2-6; 7 bases are a match to TRBD1. V was pared by 0 bases and J by 0 bases, with 12 bases of the junction left unmatched. This CDR3 has 20 amino acids. Germline V gene sequence: CDR1 SGHRS, CDR2 YFSETQ. Complete variable domain (other parts from reference TRBV5-1 and TRBJ2-6): KAGVTQTPRYLIKTRGQQVTLSCSPISGHRSVSWYQQTPGQGLQFLFEYFSETQRNKGNFPGRFSGRQFSNSRSEMNVSTLELGDSALYLCASSLVGMTGMSSGANVLTFGAGSRLTVL.

The chain combines TRBV3-1 with TRBJ2-3, with unresolved D. Germline loops: CDR1 LGHDT, CDR2 YNNKEL (reference sequence). The CDR3 spans 12 residues. V lost 2 bases and J 4 bases, leaving 4 bases between the germline ends. CDR3 in DNA: TGTGCCAGCAGCCAAAGCCCAGATACGCAGTATTTT. Its protein is CASSQSPDTQYF.

There are a few counts of this clonotype. The chain links TRBV10-3 to TRBJ2-7; no firm D call. The CDR3 has 14 amino acids. V lost 0 bases and J lost 2, with 8 bases in between. In germline, CDR1 is ENHRY, CDR2 SYGVKD. In DNA form, the CDR3 reads TGTGCCATCAGTGAGTCGGGCTCCCCCTACGAGCAGTACTTC. Residues: CAISESGSPYEQYF.

This rearrangement joins TRBV6-5 to TRBJ2-7, with 8 bases matching TRBD1. Per the germline V gene, CDR1 is MNHEY and CDR2 is SVGAGI. V lost 5 bases, J lost 7 bases, and 7 bases stayed unmatched. The CDR3 sequence is 13 residues long. This CDR3 is CASSRDRMGEQYF. Here the CDR3 DNA reads TGTGCCAGCAGTCGGGACAGGATGGGAGAGCAGTACTTC.

This chain links TRBV20-1 with TRBJ1-1; tentative D call: TRBD1 (6 bases). This CDR3 has 14 residues. Germline V gene data show CDR1 as DFQATT and CDR2 as SNEGSKA (reference sequence). Trimming left V 0 bases short and J 4 bases short, with 12 bases between. CDR3 coding DNA: TGCAGTGCTAGAGATCGGGACATTACCACTGAAGCTTTCTTT. Translated: CSARDRDITTEAFF.

V is TRBV20-1 and J is TRBJ2-3; D gene ambiguous. Germline V CDR1 and CDR2: DFQATT, SNEGSKA (reference sequence). V was cut by 3 bases and J by 7 bases, with 23 bases left in between. The CDR3 sequence is 16 residues long. The DNA of the CDR3 is TGCAGTGCTAGCGGCGCGGATAGTCAGCCCCAGCATACGCAGTATTTT. Encoded protein: CSASGADSQPQHTQYF.

This sequence joins TRBV11-2 and TRBJ2-7, with TRBD2 matching over 7 bases. Germline-derived CDR1 and CDR2 are SGHAT and FQNNGV. The CDR3 is made up of 17 amino acids. Trimming removed 2 bases from V and 1 base from J; junction bases left unmatched: 11. The CDR3 DNA follows: TGTGCCAGCAGCTTATCCGGACTAGATAGCGGGTCCTACGAGCAGTACTTC. It translates to CASSLSGLDSGSYEQYF.

This clonotype has just a few counts. J is TRBJ1-2 and V is TRBV6-5; a weak D match, TRBD1 (5 bases). The CDR3 is 14 residues long. The germline CDR1 and CDR2 sequences are MNHEY and SVGAGI. Trimming shortened V by 2 bases and J by 6 bases, and 13 bases separated the two germline ends. The CDR3 sequence is CASSYRAGRDGYTF. The DNA for the CDR3 is TGTGCCAGCAGTTACCGGGCAGGGCGGGATGGCTACACCTTC.

This clonotype came up a few times. The rearrangement joins TRBV27 to TRBJ1-1; 7 bases are shared with TRBD1. This CDR3 has 12 residues. From germline, CDR1 is MNHEY and CDR2 SMNVEV (reference sequence). V shed 3 bases, J shed 6 bases, and the junction held 1 base outside the gene matches. The CDR3 here is CASSFQGAEAFF. The DNA of the CDR3 is TGTGCCAGCAGTTTCCAGGGGGCTGAAGCTTTCTTT.

In its sample, this clonotype was seen once. The chain links TRBV7-9 to TRBJ2-1; TRBD2 matches 10 bases. V shed 5 bases, J shed 7 bases, and the junction held 11 bases outside the gene matches. Germline V lookup: CDR1 SEHNR, CDR2 FQNEAQ (reference sequence). The CDR3 is made up of 16 amino acids. CDR3 nucleotides: TGTGCCAGCAGCCTGAGGGGAGCGGGAGGGCCAAATGAGCAGTTCTTC. Amino acid sequence: CASSLRGAGGPNEQFF.

This clonotype was seen a handful of times. The chain joins TRBV9 to TRBJ2-7; D uncertain. The DNA end lines up better with TRBJ2-5; the J call may be wrong. Per the germline V gene, CDR1 is SGDLS and CDR2 is YYNGEE. This CDR3 comprises 13 residues. CDR3 sequence reads: CASSVGLLETQYF. The CDR3 DNA sequence: TGTGCCAGCAGCGTAGGGCTACTGGAGACCCAGTACTTC.

J is TRBJ1-2 and V is TRBV29-1; 8 positions match TRBD1. The CDR3 sequence is 12 residues long. With V trimmed by 5 bases and J by 6 bases, 5 bases remained unmatched. Germline V gives CDR1 SQVTM, CDR2 ANQGSEA. CDR3 in amino acids: CSVLRGRDGYTF. CDR3 bases: TGCAGCGTTCTCAGGGGGCGGGATGGCTACACCTTC.

This clonotype was counted only a few times. CDR3 sequence (DNA): TGTGCCAGCAGTTTAGGGGCCCCGGGTGGGGAAAAACTGTTTTTT. It codes for CASSLGAPGGEKLFF. The rearrangement joins TRBV28 to TRBJ1-4; TRBD1 is a possible D gene (5 bases). Looked up from germline, CDR1 is MDHEN and CDR2 is SYDVKM. The CDR3 is made up of 15 amino acids. V lost 2 bases and J 8 bases, leaving 15 bases between the germline ends.

The rearrangement links TRBV30 to TRBJ2-4; D is perhaps TRBD2 (6 bases). Germline CDR1 and CDR2: GTSNPN and SVGIG (reference sequence). V lost 2 bases and J 7 bases, leaving 6 bases between the germline ends. CDR3 length: 11 amino acids. The CDR3 DNA sequence: TGTGCCTGGAGTAGCGGGAACATTCAGTACTTC. Residues: CAWSSGNIQYF. The variable domain in full, with the rest retrieved from reference TRBV30 and TRBJ2-4, is SQTIHQWPATLVQPVGSPLSLECTVEGTSNPNLYWYRQAAGRGLQLLFYSVGIGQISSEVPQNLSASRPQDRQFILSSKKLLLSDSGFYLCAWSSGNIQYFGAGTRLSVL.

This clonotype was seen only a few times. This sequence joins TRBV5-5 and TRBJ1-2; 8 bases are a match to TRBD1. Germline V CDR1 and CDR2: SGHKS, YYEKEE (reference sequence). The CDR3 extends over 19 amino acids. J lost 4 bases, V lost 4 bases, and 21 bases had no gene match. CDR3 amino acids: CASSRPSHAQGADTYGYTF. CDR3 bases: TGTGCCAGCAGCCGTCCATCTCATGCCCAGGGGGCGGATACCTATGGCTACACCTTC. The whole variable domain, filled in from reference TRBV5-5 and TRBJ1-2, reads DAGVTQSPTHLIKTRGQQVTLRCSPISGHKSVSWYQQVLGQGPQFIFQYYEKEERGRGNFPDRFSARQFPNYSSELNVNALLLGDSALYLCASSRPSHAQGADTYGYTFGSGTRLTVV.